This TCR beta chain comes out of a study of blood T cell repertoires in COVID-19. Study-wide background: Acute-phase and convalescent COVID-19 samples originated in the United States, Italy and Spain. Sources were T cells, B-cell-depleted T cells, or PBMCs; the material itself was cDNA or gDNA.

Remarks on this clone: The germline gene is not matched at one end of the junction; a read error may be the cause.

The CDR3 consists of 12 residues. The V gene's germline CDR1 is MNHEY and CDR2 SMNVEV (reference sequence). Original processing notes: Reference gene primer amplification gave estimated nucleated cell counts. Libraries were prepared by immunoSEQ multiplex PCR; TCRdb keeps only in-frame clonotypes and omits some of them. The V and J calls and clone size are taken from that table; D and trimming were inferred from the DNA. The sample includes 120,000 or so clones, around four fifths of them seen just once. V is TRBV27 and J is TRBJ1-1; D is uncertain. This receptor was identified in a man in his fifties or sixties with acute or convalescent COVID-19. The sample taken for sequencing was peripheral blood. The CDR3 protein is CASSHGNAEAFF. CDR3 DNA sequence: TGTGCCAGCAGTCACGGGAACGCTGAAGCTTTCTTT.